These T cell receptor beta chains were read from a single sample in a study of blood T cell repertoires in COVID-19. The method was immunoSEQ multiplex PCR; TCRdb's version includes in-frame clones alone and lacks a portion of them. The sample records fewer than 300,000 clones, around 88% being singletons. The sequencing sample was made of PBMCs or T cells enriched from blood (not recorded which). All receptors derive from a middle-aged woman with acute COVID-19. CDR3s include the opening cysteine and the closing phenylalanine or tryptophan. The order of the fields is D gene, V gene, J gene, clone size, CDR3 DNA, CDR3 protein. D genes are given only for firm matches. Size is omitted from some rows. Given values are once, few, many or a class for expanded clones.

TRBD1,TRBV18,TRBJ1-2,NA,TGTGCCAGCTCACGGGAACAGGGGAATGCCTATGGCTACACCTTC,CASSREQGNAYGYTF
NA,TRBV7-9,TRBJ1-5,once,TGTGCCAGCAGCTTAGCGCATAACGGGGAACGTCAGCCCCAGCATTTT,CASSLAHNGERQPQHF
TRBD1,TRBV24-1,TRBJ1-2,NA,TGTGCCACCAGTGATACCAGGGGGTTGGGTAGCTACACCTTC,CATSDTRGLGSYTF
NA,TRBV5-4,TRBJ2-1,NA,TGTGCCAGCAGCCTTACTCCACTCTCTTACAATGAGCAGTTCTTC,CASSLTPLSYNEQFF
TRBD1,TRBV19,TRBJ1-1,once,TGTGCCAGCGACAGGGGGGAGAACACTGAAGCTTTCTTT,CASDRGENTEAFF
NA,TRBV6-2/TRBV6-3,TRBJ1-5,NA,TGTGCCAGCAGTTACCCGGGGTTCGGGGTCCAGCCCCAGCATTTT,CASSYPGFGVQPQHF
NA,TRBV30,TRBJ1-2,NA,TGTGCCTGGAGTGTGACAGGCTATGGCTACACCTTC,CAWSVTGYGYTF
TRBD2,TRBV9,TRBJ2-1,NA,TGTGCCAGCAGCGTAGAGGCGGCGGGAGACACCTCTGAGCAGTTCTTC,CASSVEAAGDTSEQFF
TRBD1,TRBV20-1,TRBJ2-1,once,TGCAGTGCTAGTCCCGGGACAGGTAACTACAATGAGCAGTTCTTC,CSASPGTGNYNEQFF
TRBD1,TRBV11-3,TRBJ2-3,once,TGTGCCAGCAGCCAAACCCTGACAGGGCTCTCGGATACGCAGTATTTT,CASSQTLTGLSDTQYF
NA,TRBV11-3,TRBJ2-5,once,TGTGCCAGCAGCCCAGGGTTAGCCGAGTCTCAAGAGACCCAGTACTTC,CASSPGLAESQETQYF
NA,TRBV7-8,TRBJ1-1,NA,TGTGCCAGCAGCTTAATCCTCAGGGGTGGAAGGAACACTGAAGCTTTCTTT,CASSLILRGGRNTEAFF
NA,TRBV30,TRBJ2-4,NA,TGTGCCTGGAGTGTACAGGGCATTAAGTACTTC,CAWSVQGIKYF
NA,TRBV10-3,TRBJ1-2,NA,TGTGCCATCAGTGGAGGACAGAATGGCTACACCTTC,CAISGGQNGYTF
TRBD1,TRBV24-1,TRBJ1-1,NA,TGTGCCACCAGTTCGGGACAGCCGAACACTGAAGCTTTCTTT,CATSSGQPNTEAFF
TRBD1,TRBV5-1,TRBJ1-1,once,TGCGCCAGCAGCCCTACGGCTGGGACAGAGAACACTGAAGCTTTCTTT,CASSPTAGTENTEAFF
TRBD2,TRBV3-1/TRBV3-2,TRBJ2-7,NA,TGTGCCAGCAGCCATACCTTAGCGGGAGTCTGGTACGAGCAGTACTTC,CASSHTLAGVWYEQYF
NA,TRBV3-1/TRBV3-2,TRBJ2-5,NA,TGTGCCAGCAGCCAAGTATCGGAGACCCAGTACTTC,CASSQVSETQYF
TRBD1,TRBV28,TRBJ1-3,NA,TGTGCCAGCAGGGGGGACAGCAAACACTCTGGAAACACCATATATTTT,CASRGDSKHSGNTIYF
NA,TRBV30,TRBJ1-5,NA,TGTGCCTGGAGTGCACTGGGTCGGAGTCAGCCCCAGCATTTT,CAWSALGRSQPQHF
TRBD2,TRBV5-6,TRBJ2-1,NA,TGTGCCAGCAGCCCTGGCCCTAGCGGGCATGAGCAGTTCTTC,CASSPGPSGHEQFF
NA,TRBV18,TRBJ1-4,NA,TGTGCCAGCTCGGCAGGGGCAACTAATGAAAAACTGTTTTTT,CASSAGATNEKLFF
TRBD2,TRBV3-1/TRBV3-2,TRBJ2-7,once,TGTGCCAGCAGCCGAAGACTAGCTGGACCCTACGAGCAGTACTTC,CASSRRLAGPYEQYF
TRBD2,TRBV5-1,TRBJ2-5,NA,TGCGCCAGCAGCTTAATACTAGCGGGAGAAGAGACCCAGTACTTC,CASSLILAGEETQYF
NA,TRBV2,TRBJ1-5,NA,TGTGCCAGCCAGTATAGCAATCAGCCCCAGCATTTT,CASQYSNQPQHF
TRBD2,TRBV14,TRBJ2-1,NA,TGTGCCAGCAGCCGGCTAGCGGGAGGCCCACCCTACAATGAGCAGTTCTTC,CASSRLAGGPPYNEQFF
NA,TRBV4-1,TRBJ2-2,NA,TGCGCCAGCAGCCCGTCGCGCTCAGCGGTTTACACCGGGGAGCTGTTTTTT,CASSPSRSAVYTGELFF
NA,TRBV7-2,TRBJ1-2,NA,TGTGCCAGCAGCTTAGACAGGGATGACTATGGCTACACCTTC,CASSLDRDDYGYTF
TRBD1,TRBV7-2,TRBJ2-2,NA,TGTGCCAGCAGTACCCAGGGGGCTACCGGGGAGCTGTTTTTT,CASSTQGATGELFF
NA,TRBV21-1,TRBJ2-2,NA,TGTGCCAGCAGCAGTCGGGACAGCAAAAGGAGGCAGAACACCGGGGAGCTGTTTTTT,CASSSRDSKRRQNTGELFF
TRBD2,TRBV9,TRBJ2-2,once,TGTGCCAGCAGCGCCGGACTAGCGGACAACACCGGGGAGCTGTTTTTT,CASSAGLADNTGELFF
NA,TRBV11-2,TRBJ1-1,NA,TGTGCCAGCAGCTTTGGGGGAGGAAACACTGAAGCTTTCTTT,CASSFGGGNTEAFF
NA,TRBV30,TRBJ1-1,NA,TGTGCCTGGAATCGGTGGGGGCGTGGCACTGAAGCTTTCTTT,CAWNRWGRGTEAFF
TRBD1,TRBV5-4,TRBJ1-6,few,TGTGCCAGCAGCGCAAGACAGGGGACCAATTCACCCCTCCACTTT,CASSARQGTNSPLHF
NA,TRBV7-9,TRBJ1-2,once,TGTGCCAGCAGCTTCAGGGACTTTTCTGGCTACACCTTC,CASSFRDFSGYTF
NA,TRBV7-9,TRBJ1-2,NA,TGTGCCAGCAGCTTAGTTCGGGGGGCTAACTATGGCTACACCTTC,CASSLVRGANYGYTF
NA,TRBV19,TRBJ1-3,NA,TGTGCCAGTACCGAGGGAGAAGCTGGAAACACCATATATTTT,CASTEGEAGNTIYF
NA,TRBV11-3,TRBJ2-4,NA,TGTGCCAGCAGCTTTCAGGGCGAGAGAGCCAAAAACATTCAGTACTTC,CASSFQGERAKNIQYF
TRBD1,TRBV19,TRBJ1-5,once,TGTGCCAGTAGTACGGACAGGGGCAATCAGCCCCAGCATTTT,CASSTDRGNQPQHF
NA,TRBV2,TRBJ2-7,once,TGTGCCAGCATTCCTAGGGAGTTGGGGGAGCAGTACTTC,CASIPRELGEQYF
TRBD1,TRBV24-1,TRBJ1-2,NA,TGTGCCACCAGTGTTTCGGACAGGGCCTATGGCTACACCTTC,CATSVSDRAYGYTF
NA,TRBV19,TRBJ1-5,NA,TGTGCCAGTAGTATTGTCAGAAATCAGCCCCAGCATTTT,CASSIVRNQPQHF
NA,TRBV11-2,TRBJ1-6,NA,TGTGCCAGCAGCCCGACGGGAGCCTTCTATGGTTCACCCCTCCACTTT,CASSPTGAFYGSPLHF
TRBD2,TRBV5-1,TRBJ2-3,NA,TGCGCCAGCAGCGACCAGCGGGAAGTCACAGATACGCAGTATTTT,CASSDQREVTDTQYF
NA,TRBV7-2,TRBJ2-5,NA,TGTGCCAGCAGCTCCAGCGCCCCGGGACAAGGGGTAAAAGAGACCCAGTACTTC,CASSSSAPGQGVKETQYF
TRBD1,TRBV27,TRBJ1-1,NA,TGTGCCAGCAGTTTGACAGGGGTGGCCGCTGAAGCTTTCTTT,CASSLTGVAAEAFF